This T cell receptor (beta chain) was profiled in a study of shared clonotypes between healthy human individuals. Germline values: CDR1 MNHEY, CDR2 SVGAGI. This CDR3 contains 15 residues. Losses at the gene ends were 6 bases for V and 5 bases for J; bases not matched to a gene: 10. Generated by immunoSEQ multiplex PCR, the TCRdb table keeps only in-frame clones and is missing some. The table includes nearly 1,000,000 clones, approximately 80% detected once. The source of this sequence is a young man in good health. The rearrangement uses TRBV6-5 and TRBJ1-5; 7 nucleotides agree with TRBD1. The sequenced sample consisted of memory CD4+ T cells sorted from blood. Subset here: CD45RA-negative fraction. DNA for the CDR3: TGTGCCAGCAGAACAAGACAGGGACGGGATCAGCCCCAGCATTTT. This sequence encodes CASRTRQGRDQPQHF.